A selection of T cell receptor beta chains follows, all from one sample in a study of blood T cell repertoires in COVID-19. The data were produced by immunoSEQ multiplex PCR, yet TCRdb's version contains in-frame clones alone and is incomplete. The sample has tens of thousands of clones; around 87% are singletons. The sequencing input was peripheral blood. The receptors derive from a human donor in a cohort sampled during active COVID-19. Both conserved end residues are part of each CDR3. Each record gives: V gene, J gene, CDR3 protein.

TRBV27	TRBJ1-6	CASSLTSVYNSPLHF
TRBV9	TRBJ2-7	CASSVGVGGQRYEQYF
TRBV10-3	TRBJ2-3	CAISESKSGGARDTQYF
TRBV13	TRBJ1-3	CASSPRTGVGNTIYF
TRBV19	TRBJ1-2	CASKDRTNYGYTF
TRBV11-1	TRBJ2-7	CASSFATHEQYF
TRBV27	TRBJ1-3	CASQRNTIYF
TRBV4-1	TRBJ2-1	CASSQDWTRQYNEQFF
TRBV5-1	TRBJ2-2	CASSSGTQNTGELFF
TRBV6-5	TRBJ1-2	CASSYSQGTNYGYTF
TRBV28	TRBJ1-2	CASRLSGTDGYTF
TRBV5-1	TRBJ2-2	CASRTGDTGELFF
TRBV5-1	TRBJ2-1	CAPRRGDEYNEQFF
TRBV6-5	TRBJ1-4	CASSYYGQRNEKLFF
TRBV19	TRBJ2-3	CASKPPADRGLGDTQYF
TRBV6-4	TRBJ1-2	CASSDTGQAPFYGYTF
TRBV5-1	TRBJ1-6	CASSLESRSSYNSPLHF
TRBV3-1/TRBV3-2	TRBJ2-7	CASSQGGWSEQYF
TRBV11-3	TRBJ2-1	CASSLDSSGVNEQFF
TRBV9	TRBJ1-4	CASGAYGTRNEKLFF
TRBV9	TRBJ1-6	CASSETGLNSPLHF
TRBV30	TRBJ2-1	CAWAPRGGHDEQFF
TRBV3-1/TRBV3-2	TRBJ2-7	CASSQGTGGREQYF
TRBV3-1/TRBV3-2	TRBJ1-6	CASSQGQNNSPLHF
TRBV2	TRBJ2-3	CARQLAGGLLLDTQYF
TRBV7-3	TRBJ2-3	CASSLPTGSTDTQYF
TRBV18	TRBJ1-2	CASSPRDSRHGYTF
TRBV7-3	TRBJ2-6	CASSLRGQGAGANVLTF
TRBV24-1	TRBJ2-5	CATSESTGTGDETQYF
TRBV30	TRBJ1-1	CAWSTPGLPHDGAFF
TRBV5-1	TRBJ2-3	CASSSVVWGQDTQYF
TRBV5-6	TRBJ1-1	CASSVQGTGSTEAFF
TRBV6-2/TRBV6-3	TRBJ1-5	CASSYLRGQPQHF
TRBV5-5	TRBJ2-7	CASSPDPGFDEQYF
TRBV18	TRBJ1-3	CASSAKAVSGNTIYF
TRBV29-1	TRBJ1-2	CSVELDRGFYGYTF
TRBV5-1	TRBJ2-7	CASSNLGGTNYEQYF
TRBV9	TRBJ1-3	CASSPRPRSGGNTIYF
TRBV27	TRBJ1-2	CASSLFRLQGESGYTF
TRBV10-2	TRBJ1-4	CASSKDRAANEKLFF
TRBV6-5	TRBJ1-1	CASSYSILASNTEAFF
TRBV11-2	TRBJ1-6	CASSLMQGIVNSPLHF
TRBV12-5	TRBJ2-7	CASGLGPGRQQYF
TRBV6-5	TRBJ2-1	CASRWPGSSYNEQFF
TRBV6-6	TRBJ2-1	CASRQGGVEQFF